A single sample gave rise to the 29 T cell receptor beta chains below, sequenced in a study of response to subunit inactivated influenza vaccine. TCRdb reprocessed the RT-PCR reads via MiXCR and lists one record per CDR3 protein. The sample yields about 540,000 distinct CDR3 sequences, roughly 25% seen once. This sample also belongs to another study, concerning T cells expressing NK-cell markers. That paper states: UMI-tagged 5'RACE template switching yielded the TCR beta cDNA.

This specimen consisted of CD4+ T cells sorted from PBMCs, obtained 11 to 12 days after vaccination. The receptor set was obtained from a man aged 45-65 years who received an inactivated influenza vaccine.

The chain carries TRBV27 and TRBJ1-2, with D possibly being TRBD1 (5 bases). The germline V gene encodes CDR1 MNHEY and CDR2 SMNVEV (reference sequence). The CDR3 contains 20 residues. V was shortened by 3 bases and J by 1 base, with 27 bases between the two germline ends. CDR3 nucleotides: TGTGCCAGCAGTTTGGATCCTATAGAAGAGGGACGAAGGAGTAACTATGGCTACACCTTC. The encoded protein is CASSLDPIEEGRRSNYGYTF.

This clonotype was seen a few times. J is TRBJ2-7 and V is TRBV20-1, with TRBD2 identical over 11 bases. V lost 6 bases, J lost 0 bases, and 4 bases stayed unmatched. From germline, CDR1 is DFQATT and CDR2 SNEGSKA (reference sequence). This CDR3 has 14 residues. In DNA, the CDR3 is TGCAGTGCAACTAGCGGGGGCCTCTCCTACGAGCAGTACTTC. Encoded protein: CSATSGGLSYEQYF.

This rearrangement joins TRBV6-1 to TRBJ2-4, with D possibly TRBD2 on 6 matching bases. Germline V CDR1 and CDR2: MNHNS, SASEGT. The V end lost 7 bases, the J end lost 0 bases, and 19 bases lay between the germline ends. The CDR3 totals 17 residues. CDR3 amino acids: CASTPGLSNLAKNIQYF. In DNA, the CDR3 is TGTGCCAGCACCCCGGGACTTTCAAACCTAGCCAAAAACATTCAGTACTTC.

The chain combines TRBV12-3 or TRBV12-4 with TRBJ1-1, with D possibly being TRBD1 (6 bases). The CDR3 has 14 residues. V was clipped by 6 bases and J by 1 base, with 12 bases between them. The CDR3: CASSPGTSNTEAFF. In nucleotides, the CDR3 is TGTGCCAGCAGCCCCGGGACATCGAACACTGAAGCTTTCTTT.

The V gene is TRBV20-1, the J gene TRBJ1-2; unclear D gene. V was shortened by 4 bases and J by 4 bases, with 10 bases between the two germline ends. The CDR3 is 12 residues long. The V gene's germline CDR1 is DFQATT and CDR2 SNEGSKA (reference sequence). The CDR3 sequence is CSATTGGYGYTF. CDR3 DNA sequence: TGCAGTGCTACCACGGGAGGCTATGGCTACACCTTC.

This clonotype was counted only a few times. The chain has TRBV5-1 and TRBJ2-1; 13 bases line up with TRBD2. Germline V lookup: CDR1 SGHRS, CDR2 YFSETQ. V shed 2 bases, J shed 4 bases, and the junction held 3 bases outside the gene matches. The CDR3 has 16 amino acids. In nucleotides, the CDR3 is TGCGCCAGCAGCTTCCTGACTAGCGGGGGGTACAATGAGCAGTTCTTC. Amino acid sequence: CASSFLTSGGYNEQFF.

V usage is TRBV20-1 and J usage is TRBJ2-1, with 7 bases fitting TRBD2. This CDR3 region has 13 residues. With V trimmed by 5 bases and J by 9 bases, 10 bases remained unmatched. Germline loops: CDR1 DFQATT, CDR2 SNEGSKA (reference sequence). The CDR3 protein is CSASRDYRTEQFF. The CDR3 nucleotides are TGCAGTGCTTCTCGGGACTACCGGACTGAGCAGTTCTTC.

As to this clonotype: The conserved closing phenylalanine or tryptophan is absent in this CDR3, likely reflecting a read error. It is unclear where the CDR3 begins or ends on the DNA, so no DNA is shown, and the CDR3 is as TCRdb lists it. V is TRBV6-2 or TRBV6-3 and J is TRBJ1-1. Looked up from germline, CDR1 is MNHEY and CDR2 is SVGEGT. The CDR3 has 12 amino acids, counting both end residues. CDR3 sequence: CASSSADLRPIC.

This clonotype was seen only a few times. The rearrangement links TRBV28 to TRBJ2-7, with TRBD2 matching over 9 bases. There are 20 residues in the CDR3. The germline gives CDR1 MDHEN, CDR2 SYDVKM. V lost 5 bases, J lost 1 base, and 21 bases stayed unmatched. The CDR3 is CASSPTFGTRSGRTSYEQYF. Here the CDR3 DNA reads TGTGCCAGCAGTCCGACCTTCGGGACAAGAAGCGGGAGGACTTCCTACGAGCAGTACTTC.

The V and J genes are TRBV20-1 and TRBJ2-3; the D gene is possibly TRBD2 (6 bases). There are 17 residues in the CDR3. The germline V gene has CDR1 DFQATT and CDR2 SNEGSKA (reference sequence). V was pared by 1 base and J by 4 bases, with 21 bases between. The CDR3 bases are TGCAGTGCTAGAGGTCGCCTTGGAGCGTCGGGAGCAGATACGCAGTATTTT. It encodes CSARGRLGASGADTQYF.

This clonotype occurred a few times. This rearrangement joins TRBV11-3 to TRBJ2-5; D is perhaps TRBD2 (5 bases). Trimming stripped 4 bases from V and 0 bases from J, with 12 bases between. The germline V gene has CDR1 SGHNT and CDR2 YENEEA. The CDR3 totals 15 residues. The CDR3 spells CASSSGVGNQETQYF. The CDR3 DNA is TGTGCCAGCAGCTCCGGGGTTGGGAACCAAGAGACCCAGTACTTC.

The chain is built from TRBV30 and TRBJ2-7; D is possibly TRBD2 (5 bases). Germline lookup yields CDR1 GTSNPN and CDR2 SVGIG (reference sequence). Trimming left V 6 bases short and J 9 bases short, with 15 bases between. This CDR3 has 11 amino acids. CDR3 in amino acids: CACQAVLGQYF. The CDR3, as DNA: TGTGCCTGTCAAGCGGTCCTAGGGCAGTACTTC.

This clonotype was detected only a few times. The CDR3 coding sequence is TGTGCCAGCAGTTCAAAGAGCGGGTACCAAGCGGATACGCAGTATTTT. This sequence encodes CASSSKSGYQADTQYF. The chain is built from TRBV7-2 and TRBJ2-3; D perhaps matches TRBD2 (6 bases). CDR3 length: 16 amino acids. CDR1 and CDR2 from the germline V gene are SGHTA and FQGNSA. V was trimmed by 6 bases and J by 6 bases, leaving 22 bases between them.

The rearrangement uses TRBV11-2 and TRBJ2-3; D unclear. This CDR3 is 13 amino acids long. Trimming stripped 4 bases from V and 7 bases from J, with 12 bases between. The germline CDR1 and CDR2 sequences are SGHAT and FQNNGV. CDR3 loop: CASSSSPGNTQYF. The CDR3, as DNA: TGTGCCAGCAGCTCAAGCCCAGGCAATACGCAGTATTTT.

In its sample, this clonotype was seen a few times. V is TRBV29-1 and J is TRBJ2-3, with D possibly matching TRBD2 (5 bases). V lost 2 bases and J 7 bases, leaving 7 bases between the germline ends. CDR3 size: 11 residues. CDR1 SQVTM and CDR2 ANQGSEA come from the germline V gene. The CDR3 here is CSVERDHTQYF. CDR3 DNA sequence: TGCAGCGTTGAACGGGATCATACGCAGTATTTT.

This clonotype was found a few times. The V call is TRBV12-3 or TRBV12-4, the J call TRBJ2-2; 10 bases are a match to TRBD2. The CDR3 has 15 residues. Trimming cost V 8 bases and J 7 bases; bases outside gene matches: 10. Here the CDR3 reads CASGPLAGVGGELFF. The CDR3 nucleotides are TGTGCCAGCGGCCCTCTAGCGGGAGTAGGCGGGGAGCTGTTTTTT.

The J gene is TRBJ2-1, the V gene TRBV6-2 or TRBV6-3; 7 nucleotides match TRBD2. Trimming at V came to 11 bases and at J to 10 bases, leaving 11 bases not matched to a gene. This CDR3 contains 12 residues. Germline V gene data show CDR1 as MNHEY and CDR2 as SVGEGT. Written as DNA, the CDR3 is TGTGCCGGTAGGTCTTGGGAGGGGGAGCAGTTCTTC. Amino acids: CAGRSWEGEQFF.

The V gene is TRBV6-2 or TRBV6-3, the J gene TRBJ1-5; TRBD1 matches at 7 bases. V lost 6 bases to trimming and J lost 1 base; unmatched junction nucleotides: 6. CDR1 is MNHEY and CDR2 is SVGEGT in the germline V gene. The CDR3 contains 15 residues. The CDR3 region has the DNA TGTGCCAGCAGATTACAGGGGTTGAGCAATCAGCCCCAGCATTTT. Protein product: CASRLQGLSNQPQHF.

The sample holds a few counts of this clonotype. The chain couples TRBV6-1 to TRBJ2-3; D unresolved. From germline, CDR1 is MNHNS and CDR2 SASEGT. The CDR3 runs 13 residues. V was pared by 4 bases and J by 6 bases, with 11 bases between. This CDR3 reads CASSVGRSDTQYF. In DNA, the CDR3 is TGTGCCAGCAGTGTCGGAAGATCGGATACGCAGTATTTT.

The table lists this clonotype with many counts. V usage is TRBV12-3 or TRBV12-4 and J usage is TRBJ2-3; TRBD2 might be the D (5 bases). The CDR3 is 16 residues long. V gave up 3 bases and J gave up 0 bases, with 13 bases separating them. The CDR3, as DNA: TGTGCCAGCAGTTTCGGGTCGGGGTCTAGCACAGATACGCAGTATTTT. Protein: CASSFGSGSSTDTQYF.

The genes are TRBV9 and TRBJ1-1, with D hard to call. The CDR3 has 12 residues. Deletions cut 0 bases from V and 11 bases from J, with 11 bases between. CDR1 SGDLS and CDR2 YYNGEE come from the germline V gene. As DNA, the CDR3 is TGTGCCAGCAGCGTAGATGGGAGTCTTGCTTTCTTT. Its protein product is CASSVDGSLAFF.

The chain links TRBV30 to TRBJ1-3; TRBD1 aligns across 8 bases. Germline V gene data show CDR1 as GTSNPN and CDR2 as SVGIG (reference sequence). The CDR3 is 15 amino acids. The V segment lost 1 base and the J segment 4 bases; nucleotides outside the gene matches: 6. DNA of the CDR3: TGTGCCTGGAGTGCTGGGACAGGACGCGGAAACACCATATATTTT. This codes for CAWSAGTGRGNTIYF.

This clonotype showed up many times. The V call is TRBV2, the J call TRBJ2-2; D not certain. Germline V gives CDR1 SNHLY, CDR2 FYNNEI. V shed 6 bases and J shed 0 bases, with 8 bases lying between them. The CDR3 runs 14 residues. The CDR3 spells CASRREPNTGELFF. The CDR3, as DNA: TGTGCCAGCAGGCGAGAACCGAACACCGGGGAGCTGTTTTTT. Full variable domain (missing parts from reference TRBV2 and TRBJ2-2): EPEVTQTPSHQVTQMGQEVILRCVPISNHLYFYWYRQILGQKVEFLVSFYNNEISEKSEIFDDQFSVERPDGSNFTLKIRSTKLEDSAMYFCASRREPNTGELFFGEGSRLTVL.

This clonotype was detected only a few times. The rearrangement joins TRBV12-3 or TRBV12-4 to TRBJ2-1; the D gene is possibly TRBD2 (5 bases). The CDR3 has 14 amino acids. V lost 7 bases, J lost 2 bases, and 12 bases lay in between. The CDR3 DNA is TGTGCCAGCATACGGGCGGGTCCCTACAATGAGCAGTTCTTC. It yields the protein CASIRAGPYNEQFF.

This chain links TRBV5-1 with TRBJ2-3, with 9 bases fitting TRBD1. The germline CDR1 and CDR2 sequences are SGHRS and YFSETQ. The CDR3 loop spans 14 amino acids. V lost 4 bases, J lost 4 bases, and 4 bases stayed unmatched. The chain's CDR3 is CASSTGQGSDTQYF. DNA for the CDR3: TGCGCCAGCAGCACGGGACAGGGATCAGATACGCAGTATTTT.

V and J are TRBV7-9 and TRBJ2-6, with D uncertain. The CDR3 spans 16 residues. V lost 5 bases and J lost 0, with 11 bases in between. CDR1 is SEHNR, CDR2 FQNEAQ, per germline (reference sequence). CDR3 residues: CASSALQSSGANVLTF. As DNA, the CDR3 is TGTGCCAGCAGCGCCTTACAGAGCTCTGGGGCCAACGTCCTGACTTTC.

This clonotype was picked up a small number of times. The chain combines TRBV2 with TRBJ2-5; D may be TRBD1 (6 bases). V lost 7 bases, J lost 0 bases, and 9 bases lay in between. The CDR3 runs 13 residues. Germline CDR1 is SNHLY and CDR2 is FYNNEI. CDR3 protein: CASIAGDQETQYF. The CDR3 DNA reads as TGTGCCAGCATAGCAGGGGACCAAGAGACCCAGTACTTC.

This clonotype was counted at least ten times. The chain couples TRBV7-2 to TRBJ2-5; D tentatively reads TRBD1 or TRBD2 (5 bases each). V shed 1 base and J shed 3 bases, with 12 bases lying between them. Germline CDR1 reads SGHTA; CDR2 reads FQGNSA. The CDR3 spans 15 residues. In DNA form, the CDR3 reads TGTGCCAGCAGCTTAGGTTGGGGGTATGAAGAGACCCAGTACTTC. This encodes CASSLGWGYEETQYF.

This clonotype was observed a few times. The CDR3 spells CASGPGQGSETQYF. The CDR3 bases are TGTGCCAGCGGACCAGGACAGGGGTCAGAGACCCAGTACTTC. The genes are TRBV11-1 and TRBJ2-5; 9 bases match TRBD1. J gave up 4 bases and V 8 bases, and 8 bases lay outside the gene matches. The CDR3 runs 14 residues. Germline values: CDR1 SGHAT, CDR2 FQDESV (reference sequence).